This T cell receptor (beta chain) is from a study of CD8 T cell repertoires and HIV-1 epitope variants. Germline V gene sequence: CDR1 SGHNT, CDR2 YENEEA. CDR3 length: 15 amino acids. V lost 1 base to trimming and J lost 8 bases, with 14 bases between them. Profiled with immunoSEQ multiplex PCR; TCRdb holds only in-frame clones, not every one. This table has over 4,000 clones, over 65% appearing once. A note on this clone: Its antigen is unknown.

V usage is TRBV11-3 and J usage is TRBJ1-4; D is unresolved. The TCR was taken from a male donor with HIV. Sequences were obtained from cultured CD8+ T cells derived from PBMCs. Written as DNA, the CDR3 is TGTGCCAGCAGCTTAGGTAACAGAGAGCGGGAAAAACTGTTTTTT. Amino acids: CASSLGNREREKLFF.